Listed here are 9 T cell receptor beta chains from one sample, sequenced in a study of patients and donors after allogeneic stem cell transplantation. MiXCR was run by TCRdb on the RT-PCR reads, yielding one entry per CDR3 protein. The data hold roughly 200,000 distinct CDR3 sequences, with roughly 40% observed a single time. Input material: blood, either unsorted or a sorted T cell fraction (not recorded which). Receptor source: a human donor who was either an allogeneic HSCT recipient or a stem cell or donor lymphocyte infusion donor (not recorded which). It is not recorded whose cells these are; they may come from a transplant donor.

This chain uses TRBV7-6 with TRBJ2-1, with D perhaps matching TRBD2 (6 bases). This CDR3 is 15 amino acids long. Trimming shortened V by 1 base and J by 7 bases, and 14 bases separated the two germline ends. Germline CDR1 and CDR2: SGHVS and FNYEAQ. The CDR3 sequence is CASSLVTSGGNEQFF. Written as DNA, the CDR3 is TGTGCCAGCAGCTTAGTGACTAGTGGTGGAAATGAGCAGTTCTTC.

This clonotype was observed a handful of times. The chain uses TRBV12-3 or TRBV12-4 and TRBJ2-3; weak D call: TRBD2 (6 bases). V lost 5 bases and J 0 bases, leaving 12 bases between the germline ends. CDR3 length: 15 residues. DNA of the CDR3: TGTGCCAGCAGTCCGGGACTTCATAGCACAGATACGCAGTATTTT. Its protein is CASSPGLHSTDTQYF.

The V gene is TRBV20-1, the J gene TRBJ2-7; D may be TRBD1 (5 bases). The V end was cut by 5 bases, the J end by 7 bases, with 15 bases between. The length of the CDR3 is 12 residues. Germline V CDR1 and CDR2: DFQATT, SNEGSKA (reference sequence). CDR3 sequence (DNA): TGCAGTGCTCCGGGCAGGGTTGGGGAGCAGTACTTC. This gives the protein CSAPGRVGEQYF.

This clonotype was seen more than once but under ten times. V usage is TRBV15 and J usage is TRBJ1-1, with 7 positions matching TRBD1. This CDR3 contains 12 residues. CDR1 is LNHNV, CDR2 YYDKDF, per germline (reference sequence). Trimming took 6 bases from V and 8 from J; bases not matched to a gene: 6. CDR3 nucleotides: TGTGCCACCAGTATAACGACAGGGGAAGCTTTCTTT. Its protein is CATSITTGEAFF.

The J gene is TRBJ2-7, the V gene TRBV29-1; 7 bases are a match to TRBD1. V dropped 5 bases and J dropped 9; count of bases not matched to a gene: 4. The CDR3 contains 10 residues. Germline V gene data show CDR1 as SQVTM and CDR2 as ANQGSEA. CDR3 residues: CSVPGGRQYF. Written as DNA, the CDR3 is TGCAGCGTTCCAGGGGGTAGGCAGTACTTC.

The chain links TRBV4-1 to TRBJ2-7, with unresolved D. This CDR3 is 13 amino acids long. Germline CDR1 reads MGHRA; CDR2 reads YSYEKL. V was trimmed by 0 bases and J by 2 bases, leaving 5 bases between them. The CDR3 region is CASSQDSTYEQYF. The CDR3 DNA reads as TGCGCCAGCAGCCAAGATAGTACCTACGAGCAGTACTTC.

There are a few counts of this clonotype. The V call is TRBV12-3 or TRBV12-4, the J call TRBJ2-7; no definite D call. The CDR3 runs 13 residues. V lost 7 bases and J 0 bases, leaving 10 bases between the germline ends. The CDR3 is CASKQVNSYEQYF. CDR3 bases: TGTGCCAGCAAGCAGGTCAACTCCTACGAGCAGTACTTC.

The V call is TRBV5-1, the J call TRBJ2-1; maybe TRBD2 (6 bases). Germline CDR1 is SGHRS and CDR2 is YFSETQ. Trimming removed 0 bases from V and 3 bases from J, with 13 bases in between. The CDR3 is 16 residues long. The CDR3 DNA sequence: TGCGCCAGCAGCTTGGTGGCGGGAAGGGGCTACAATGAGCAGTTCTTC. It translates to CASSLVAGRGYNEQFF.

A few counts support this clonotype. The chain couples TRBV6-5 to TRBJ1-1, with 11 bases that match TRBD1. The CDR3 length is 16 residues. The germline CDR1 and CDR2 sequences are MNHEY and SVGAGI. Germline trimming cut 5 bases from V and 4 bases from J; bases unmatched to any gene: 9. CDR3 sequence (DNA): TGTGCCAGCAGTCGAAAGCCGGGACAGGGGGGCACTGAAGCTTTCTTT. Translated, it gives CASSRKPGQGGTEAFF.